The rows below give T cell receptor beta chains drawn from one sample of a study of early T cells in non-severe SARS-CoV-2 infection. TCRdb re-analysed the 5' RACE reads in MiXCR, keeping a single row per CDR3 protein. Of over 50,000 distinct CDR3 sequences in the sample, over 9.5% were seen once. The material sequenced was whole blood. The receptors originated from an adult who was a healthcare worker with PCR-confirmed SARS-CoV-2 infection or an uninfected control (not recorded which). CDR3s include the opening cysteine and the closing phenylalanine or tryptophan. The order of the fields is J gene, clone size, V gene, D gene, CDR3 protein, CDR3 DNA. A D gene is named only where the DNA matches it firmly. Rows may omit the clone size; those that give it use once, few, many or a size class.

TRBJ1-4 many TRBV3-1 . CASSQDRRSRKLFF TGTGCCAGCAGCCAAGATCGACGGTCTCGGAAACTGTTTTTT
TRBJ1-5 few TRBV28 . CASSPEHLEGNQPQHF TGTGCCAGCAGTCCAGAGCACCTGGAAGGGAATCAGCCCCAGCATTTT
TRBJ2-1 many TRBV10-3 . CAISERQDSYNEQFF TGTGCCATCAGTGAGCGCCAAGATTCCTACAATGAGCAGTTCTTC
TRBJ1-1 few TRBV7-2 . CASSLARSNTEAFF TGTGCCAGCAGCTTAGCGAGGTCGAACACTGAAGCTTTCTTT
TRBJ1-2 few TRBV29-1 . CSVESEKSYGYTF TGCAGCGTTGAATCGGAAAAGTCCTATGGCTACACCTTC
TRBJ1-5 many TRBV28 . CASSFTIGPTNQPQHF TGTGCCAGCAGTTTCACGATAGGACCCACTAATCAGCCCCAGCATTTT
TRBJ2-1 many TRBV7-6 TRBD2 CASTRLAGGTNEQFF TGTGCCAGCACCAGACTAGCGGGGGGCACCAATGAGCAGTTCTTC
TRBJ2-7 many TRBV27 . CASSSGLAVREQYF TGTGCCAGCAGTTCCGGACTCGCGGTCAGAGAGCAGTACTTC
TRBJ2-5 . TRBV5-4 . CASSLAGAGGRETQYF TGTGCCAGCAGCTTGGCGGGGGCAGGGGGTCGGGAGACCCAGTACTTC
TRBJ2-2 . TRBV12-3/TRBV12-4 TRBD2 CASSVPSGRANTGELFF TGTGCCAGCAGTGTCCCTAGCGGGAGGGCCAACACCGGGGAGCTGTTTTTT
TRBJ2-5 many TRBV3-1 . CASSQVLQGFRETQYF TGTGCCAGCAGCCAAGTCCTCCAAGGCTTTCGAGAGACCCAGTACTTC
TRBJ1-4 . TRBV12-3/TRBV12-4 . CASSLLRATNEKLFF TGTGCCAGCAGCTTATTACGGGCCACTAATGAAAAACTGTTTTTT
TRBJ2-4 many TRBV5-1 . CASSLGTAKNIQYF TGCGCCAGCAGCTTGGGGACAGCCAAAAACATTCAGTACTTC
TRBJ2-2 many TRBV7-9 . CASSLGSVGQGAPFF .
TRBJ1-5 many TRBV2 . CASRAPASNQPQHF TGTGCCAGCCGGGCACCCGCTAGCAATCAGCCCCAGCATTTT
TRBJ2-7 . TRBV5-1 . CASSFVGNEQYF TGCGCCAGCAGCTTTGTAGGGAACGAGCAGTACTTC
TRBJ2-5 many TRBV29-1 . CSGREETQYF TGCAGCGGACGAGAGGAGACCCAGTACTTC
TRBJ2-4 many TRBV20-1 TRBD1 CSARDRTGGEFGAKNIQYF TGCAGTGCTAGAGACCGGACAGGGGGCGAGTTCGGAGCCAAAAACATTCAGTACTTC
TRBJ1-4 many TRBV2 . CASSVGIKGEKLFF TGTGCCAGCAGTGTGGGGATAAAGGGTGAAAAACTGTTTTTT
TRBJ2-1 many TRBV6-5 TRBD2 CASSQRGRGEQFF TGTGCCAGCAGTCAGCGGGGGCGGGGTGAGCAGTTCTTC